This T cell receptor (beta chain) was captured in a study of cytomegalovirus exposure and HLA in healthy donors. General study results and limits: Fewer N-insertions (relative to the roughly 700-donor mean) were reportedly seen in an Asian-associated ancestry cluster in a later analysis.

This clone came up once. The target antigen is unknown. The PCR used 60 Vbeta and 13 Jbeta primers. Clones were read by immunoSEQ multiplex PCR, and TCRdb kept only the in-frame ones, dropping some. The sample yields 220,000 or so clones, around four fifths seen once. Germline V gene data show CDR1 as SGHRS and CDR2 as YFSETQ. The CDR3 spans 17 residues. V trimming: 4 bases; J trimming: 1 base; junction bases outside the gene matches: 12. The sequenced sample was PBMCs. The receptor was isolated from a man aged 50-59 years in good health and CMV-seronegative. J is TRBJ2-7 and V is TRBV5-1; TRBD1 aligns across 9 bases. CDR3 bases: TGCGCCAGCAGCCCTCGACCGACAGGGGGAATTTCCTACGAGCAGTACTTC. As protein: CASSPRPTGGISYEQYF.